This TCR beta chain was recovered during a study of blood T cell repertoires in COVID-19. Whole-study context: Specimens from acute and convalescent COVID-19 originated in the United States, Italy and Spain.

Method: immunoSEQ multiplex PCR; TCRdb's copy keeps in-frame clones and lacks some. The table lists 200,000 to 300,000 clones, nearly 90% of them singletons, with around 4.2% in the top ten. Trimming removed 3 bases from V and 4 bases from J, with 9 bases in between. The germline CDR1 and CDR2 sequences are GTSNPN and SVGIG (reference sequence). The CDR3 extends over 12 amino acids. Sequencing input: PBMCs or T cells enriched from blood (not recorded which). The receptor's source is a woman aged 25 to 45 with acute COVID-19. V is TRBV30 and J is TRBJ1-2; D is unresolved. The CDR3 nucleotides are TGTGCCTGGAGGGGTTACAGCTATGGCTACACCTTC. Amino acid sequence: CAWRGYSYGYTF.